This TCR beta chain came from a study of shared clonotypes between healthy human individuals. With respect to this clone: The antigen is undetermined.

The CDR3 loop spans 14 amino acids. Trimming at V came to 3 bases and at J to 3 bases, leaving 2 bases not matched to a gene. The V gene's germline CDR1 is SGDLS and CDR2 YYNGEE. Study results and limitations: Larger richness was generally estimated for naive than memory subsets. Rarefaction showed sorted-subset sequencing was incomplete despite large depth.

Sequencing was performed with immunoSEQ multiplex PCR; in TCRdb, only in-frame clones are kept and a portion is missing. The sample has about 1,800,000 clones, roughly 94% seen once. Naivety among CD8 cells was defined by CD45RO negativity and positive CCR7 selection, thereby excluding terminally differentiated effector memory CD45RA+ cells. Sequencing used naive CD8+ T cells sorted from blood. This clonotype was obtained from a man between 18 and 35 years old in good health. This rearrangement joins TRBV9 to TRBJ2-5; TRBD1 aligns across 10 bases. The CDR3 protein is CASSDGQGEETQYF. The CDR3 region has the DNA TGTGCCAGCAGCGATGGACAGGGGGAAGAGACCCAGTACTTC.